These 19 T cell receptor beta chains originate from one sample sequenced in a study of metastatic and nonmetastatic thyroid tumors. TCRdb ran MiXCR on the PCR reads. The data show about 35,000 clones, with roughly a sixth seen just once and roughly 12% held by the top ten. Patients were all untreated before their thyroid surgery. The sample was blood. The receptors here all came from a male donor with papillary thyroid cancer or a benign thyroid nodule (not recorded which). Some clones in this sample may be carry-over from other donors' samples.

This clone was observed at least ten times. The chain links TRBV5-1 to TRBJ1-1, with a possible D match to TRBD1 (6 bases). Germline-derived CDR1 and CDR2 are SGHRS and YFSETQ. V gave up 3 bases and J gave up 10 bases, with 16 bases separating them. This CDR3 region has 13 residues. DNA for the CDR3: TGCGCCAGCAGCTCGAACGACAGGACGCTAGCTTTCTTT. Protein product: CASSSNDRTLAFF. Combining the CDR3 with reference TRBV5-1 and TRBJ1-1 gives the whole variable domain KAGVTQTPRYLIKTRGQQVTLSCSPISGHRSVSWYQQTPGQGLQFLFEYFSETQRNKGNFPGRFSGRQFSNSRSEMNVSTLELGDSALYLCASSSNDRTLAFFGQGTRLTVV.

This clone was seen at least ten times. This chain connects TRBV5-1 to TRBJ2-7; the match to TRBD2 covers 12 bases. The CDR3 is 15 residues long. With 4 bases clipped from V and 3 bases from J, the junction kept 5 bases outside the gene matches. From germline, CDR1 is SGHRS and CDR2 YFSETQ. This chain's CDR3 is CASSPRTSGNYEQYF. As DNA, the CDR3 is TGCGCCAGCAGCCCTCGGACTAGCGGGAACTACGAGCAGTACTTC.

This clone was recorded at least ten times. The sample has other DNA sequences that encode this CDR3 too. J is TRBJ1-1 and V is TRBV29-1; D remains ambiguous. V shed 2 bases and J shed 2 bases, with 9 bases lying between them. Per the germline V gene, CDR1 is SQVTM and CDR2 is ANQGSEA. The CDR3 covers 13 residues. The CDR3 here is CSVERPLNTEAFF. The DNA of the CDR3 is TGCAGCGTTGAACGGCCCCTCAACACTGAAGCTTTCTTT.

The table lists this clone with a few counts. The chain has TRBV6-1 and TRBJ2-7; D uncertain. Looked up from germline, CDR1 is MNHNS and CDR2 is SASEGT. Trimming stripped 4 bases from V and 2 bases from J, with 15 bases between. The CDR3 is 15 residues long. The CDR3 reads CASSAPGAGPYEQYF. The CDR3 DNA reads TGTGCCAGCAGTGCTCCGGGTGCAGGTCCCTACGAGCAGTACTTC.

The chain recombines TRBV11-2 with TRBJ2-1, with 7 bases lining up with TRBD2. Trimming at V came to 1 base and at J to 1 base, leaving 1 base not matched to a gene. Germline V CDR1 and CDR2: SGHAT, FQNNGV. The length of the CDR3 is 15 residues. Here the CDR3 reads CASSLGGSSYNEQFF. The CDR3 nucleotides are TGTGCCAGCAGCTTAGGCGGGAGTTCCTACAATGAGCAGTTCTTC.

In its sample, this clone was seen many times. CDR3 nucleotides: TGTGCCAGCAGGCCGGGACTGAGGAACGTCGGGGAGCTGTTTTTT. This sequence encodes CASRPGLRNVGELFF. V gene TRBV7-2 combines with J gene TRBJ2-2, with a tentative D call TRBD2 (6 bases). Germline V gene lookup returns CDR1 SGHTA and CDR2 FQGNSA. V dropped 6 bases and J dropped 7 bases, with 18 bases sitting between them. The length of the CDR3 is 15 residues.

This clone showed up just a few times. The chain employs TRBV28 and TRBJ1-2; D gene ambiguous. Trimming shortened V by 6 bases and J by 11 bases, and 13 bases separated the two germline ends. The CDR3 is 11 amino acids. CDR1 is MDHEN, CDR2 SYDVKM, per germline. The CDR3 coding sequence is TGTGCCAGCAGGTTCTGCCGCAGGTACACCTTC. It codes for CASRFCRRYTF.

This clone has at least ten counts. The V gene is TRBV30, the J gene TRBJ1-1; D unclear. This CDR3 comprises 13 residues. Trimming pared 3 bases from V and 4 bases from J, leaving 12 bases between. Germline V gene sequence: CDR1 GTSNPN, CDR2 SVGIG (reference sequence). The chain's CDR3 is CAWSLREGTEAFF. The CDR3 DNA follows: TGTGCCTGGAGCCTTCGGGAAGGCACTGAAGCTTTCTTT.

This clone was detected only a few times. The chain's CDR3 is CASSSSVTPSSTDTQYF. The CDR3 DNA follows: TGTGCCAGCAGTTCTTCCGTGACTCCGTCTAGCACAGATACGCAGTATTTT. V usage is TRBV27 and J usage is TRBJ2-3; no definite D call. Germline V lookup: CDR1 MNHEY, CDR2 SMNVEV (reference sequence). V lost 4 bases, J lost 0 bases, and 17 bases lay in between. The CDR3 has 17 amino acids.

The chain links TRBV11-2 to TRBJ1-2; tentatively, D is TRBD1 (6 bases). The CDR3 spans 16 residues. Germline loops: CDR1 SGHAT, CDR2 FQNNGV. Trimming shortened V by 0 bases and J by 3 bases, and 14 bases separated the two germline ends. The chain's CDR3 is CASSLEGGQNYYGYTF. CDR3 in DNA: TGTGCCAGCAGCTTAGAGGGAGGACAGAACTACTATGGCTACACCTTC.

In this sample, this clone turned up many times. The chain employs TRBV2 and TRBJ2-7, with unresolved D. CDR3 length: 13 residues. The germline gives CDR1 SNHLY, CDR2 FYNNEI. V was clipped by 10 bases and J by 0 bases, with 13 bases between them. The chain's CDR3 is CATARTVSYEQYF. In DNA, the CDR3 is TGTGCCACCGCACGGACCGTCTCCTACGAGCAGTACTTC. Based on the CDR3 plus reference TRBV2 and TRBJ2-7, the full variable domain is EPEVTQTPSHQVTQMGQEVILRCVPISNHLYFYWYRQILGQKVEFLVSFYNNEISEKSEIFDDQFSVERPDGSNFTLKIRSTKLEDSAMYFCATARTVSYEQYFGPGTRLTVT.

This chain links TRBV2 with TRBJ1-2; 7 bases match TRBD1. CDR3 length: 15 residues. CDR1 is SNHLY and CDR2 is FYNNEI in the germline V gene. Trimming cost V 7 bases and J 0 bases; bases outside gene matches: 8. Here the CDR3 DNA reads TGTGCCAGCACCCTTCGGACAGGAGCTAACTATGGCTACACCTTC. This sequence encodes CASTLRTGANYGYTF.

This clone was seen at least ten times. The chain recombines TRBV6-5 with TRBJ1-1; D is possibly TRBD1 (5 bases). Germline CDR1 and CDR2: MNHEY and SVGAGI. CDR3 length equals 15 residues. Trimming took off 2 bases at V and 0 bases at J, with 10 bases between the two ends. The CDR3 reads CASSYQGAMNTEAFF. The CDR3 DNA follows: TGTGCCAGCAGTTACCAGGGAGCGATGAACACTGAAGCTTTCTTT.

Details on this clone: Sequence at one end of the junction differs from germline and may be a read error. V usage is TRBV24-1 and J usage is TRBJ2-3; tentative D call: TRBD1 (6 bases). The CDR3 spans 15 residues. Germline loops: CDR1 KGHDR, CDR2 SFDVKD. CDR3 nucleotide sequence: TGTGCAACCAGTACCCCCGGACAGACTCCAGATACGCAGTATTTT. This sequence encodes CATSTPGQTPDTQYF.

This clone has a count of ten or more. V usage is TRBV12-3 or TRBV12-4 and J usage is TRBJ1-4; D possibly corresponds to TRBD1 (5 bases). Trimming left V 5 bases short and J 5 bases short, with 15 bases between. This CDR3 contains 15 residues. The CDR3 DNA reads as TGTGCCAGCAGTCCCACGGGACGGCGGAATGAAAAACTGTTTTTT. Its protein is CASSPTGRRNEKLFF.

By proportion, this clone is medium-sized (0.01 to 0.1%). V gene TRBV28 combines with J gene TRBJ2-7; 7 bases are a match to TRBD2. The CDR3 length is 13 residues. V lost 8 bases to trimming and J lost 2 bases; unmatched junction nucleotides: 6. The V gene's germline CDR1 is MDHEN and CDR2 SYDVKM. This CDR3 is CASAVAGAYEQYF. The CDR3 bases are TGTGCCAGCGCTGTGGCGGGAGCCTACGAGCAGTACTTC.

This clone was recorded at least ten times. The chain employs TRBV20-1 and TRBJ2-1, with TRBD2 matching over 8 bases. V dropped 0 bases and J dropped 8; count of bases not matched to a gene: 6. Germline-derived CDR1 and CDR2 are DFQATT and SNEGSKA (reference sequence). The CDR3 totals 14 residues. CDR3 amino acids: CSARDFTSGHEQFF. As DNA, the CDR3 is TGCAGTGCTAGAGATTTCACTAGCGGCCATGAGCAGTTCTTC.

This clone appeared many times. The gene calls are TRBV5-1 and TRBJ1-5; D perhaps matches TRBD1 (5 bases). The germline CDR1 and CDR2 sequences are SGHRS and YFSETQ. The CDR3 is 13 amino acids. Trimming removed 3 bases from V and 6 bases from J, with 10 bases in between. The CDR3, as DNA: TGCGCCAGCAGCTGGGGGGAGGGTCAGCCCCAGCATTTT. Residues: CASSWGEGQPQHF.

This clone was recorded many times. The chain joins TRBV9 to TRBJ2-5, with D hard to call. V was clipped by 0 bases and J by 3 bases, with 6 bases between them. There are 13 residues in the CDR3. CDR1 and CDR2 from the germline V gene are SGDLS and YYNGEE. CDR3 in amino acids: CASSVGGEETQYF. CDR3 nucleotides: TGTGCCAGCAGCGTAGGAGGAGAAGAGACCCAGTACTTC.